This T cell receptor (beta chain) was identified during a study of shared clonotypes between healthy human individuals. CD4+ cell separation produced CD45RA+ naive and CD45RA-negative memory subsets. The CDR3 contains 17 residues. Sequenced by immunoSEQ multiplex PCR; TCRdb stores in-frame clones only, minus some. In the table there are about 1.5 million clones, 98% of which are singletons. The sample was naive CD4+ T cells sorted from blood. This sample's subset: CD45RA+ positively selected. The rearrangement links TRBV12-2 to TRBJ2-2; the table gives TRBD2 as D, unverified against the DNA. TRBV12-2 is a listed pseudogene. This sequence originates from a man aged 25 to 40 in good health. CDR3 in DNA: TGTGCAAGTCGCTTGCCTAGCGGGAGATTTGACACCGGGGAGCTGTTTTTT. Protein product: CASRLPSGRFDTGELFF.